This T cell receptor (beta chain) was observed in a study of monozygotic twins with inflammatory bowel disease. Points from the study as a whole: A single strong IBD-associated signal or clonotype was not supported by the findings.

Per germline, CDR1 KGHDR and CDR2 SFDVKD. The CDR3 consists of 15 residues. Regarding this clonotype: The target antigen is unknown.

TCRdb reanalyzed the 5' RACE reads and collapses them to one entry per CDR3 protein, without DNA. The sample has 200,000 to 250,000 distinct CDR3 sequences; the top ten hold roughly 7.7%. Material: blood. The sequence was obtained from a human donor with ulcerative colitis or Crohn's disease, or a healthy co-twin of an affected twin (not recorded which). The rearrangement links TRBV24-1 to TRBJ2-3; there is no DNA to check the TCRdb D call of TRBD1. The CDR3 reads CATSAADSPTDTQYF.